This is a list of T cell receptor beta chains from one sample in a study of blood T cells in healthy people across ages. MiXCR, run by TCRdb on the 5' RACE reads, gives a single entry per CDR3 protein. The sample carries nearly 800,000 distinct CDR3 sequences, around a quarter recorded once. These data were also reused for a study on T cells of mothers and their children.

Sequencing used blood. The receptor set was obtained from a boy aged 5-17 years in good health. Each CDR3 is given with its conserved first and last residue. A D gene is named only where the DNA matches it firmly. Not all rows give a size; the values are once, few, many and, for expanded clones, a class.

v_call,clone_size,j_call,d_call,cdr3_nt,cdr3_aa
TRBV7-2,few,TRBJ2-7,NA,TGTGCCAGCAGCCGCAGGACGGACGAGCAGTACTTC,CASSRRTDEQYF
TRBV7-3,NA,TRBJ1-1,TRBD1,TGTGCCAGCAGCTTAGGACAGGGGGCGCGTGAAGCTTTCTTT,CASSLGQGAREAFF
TRBV20-1,NA,TRBJ1-2,NA,TGCAGTGCTAGAGATCTGGCAGGTCGATATGGCTACACCTTC,CSARDLAGRYGYTF
TRBV11-1,NA,TRBJ2-1,TRBD2,TGTGCCAGCAGCGAATGGACTAGCGATGAGCAGTTCTTC,CASSEWTSDEQFF
TRBV5-6,NA,TRBJ2-1,NA,TGTGCCAGCAGCTTTACCGGGACACACAATGAGCAGTTCTTC,CASSFTGTHNEQFF
TRBV20-1,few,TRBJ2-5,NA,TGCAGTGCTAGGAGTGGGAAAGAGACCCAGTACTTC,CSARSGKETQYF
TRBV29-1,few,TRBJ2-3,NA,TGCAGCGTCCTAGCGTATAGCACAGATACGCAGTATTTT,CSVLAYSTDTQYF
TRBV27,NA,TRBJ1-1,NA,TGTGCCAGCAGTCTAATGGGACACGTGAACACTGAAGCTTTCTTT,CASSLMGHVNTEAFF
TRBV9,few,TRBJ1-2,TRBD1,TGTGCCAGCAGCGTAGCTCTGACAGGGGAGGCTAACTATGGCTACACCTTC,CASSVALTGEANYGYTF
TRBV15,NA,TRBJ2-7,NA,TGTGCCACCAGCAGTTCGATGGGGGGTTCCTACGAGCAGTACTTC,CATSSSMGGSYEQYF
TRBV29-1,few,TRBJ1-1,NA,TGCAGCGTACGCAGGGGGAACACTGAAGCTTTCTTT,CSVRRGNTEAFF
TRBV12-3/TRBV12-4,few,TRBJ2-7,NA,TGTGCCAGCAGTGGACCACAGGGAGGCTACGAGCAGTGCTTC,CASSGPQGGYEQCF
TRBV12-3/TRBV12-4,NA,TRBJ1-6,NA,TGTGCCAGCAGTGCAGGGGTTTACAATTCACCCCTCCACTTT,CASSAGVYNSPLHF
TRBV9,few,TRBJ2-7,NA,TGTGCCAGCAGCAAGGGAGGTCACTACGAGCAGTACTTC,CASSKGGHYEQYF
TRBV6-2/TRBV6-3,many,TRBJ2-2,NA,TGTGCCAGCAGTTTGAGGGACGACACCGGGGAGCTGTTTTTT,CASSLRDDTGELFF
TRBV27,NA,TRBJ2-5,NA,TGTGCCAGCAGTTTCTGGGGCCTGGATGGAGAGACCCAGTACTTC,CASSFWGLDGETQYF
TRBV5-1,few,TRBJ2-1,TRBD1,TGCGCCAGCAGCTTGGGAGGGACAGGGTTGAATGAGCAGTTCTTC,CASSLGGTGLNEQFF
TRBV7-9,few,TRBJ2-1,NA,TGTGCCAGCAGCCCCCCCTTGGGCGGTGGTTCCTACGACGAGCAGTTCTTC,CASSPPLGGGSYDEQFF
TRBV11-2,few,TRBJ2-5,NA,TGTGCCAGCAGCTTATCGGGGACACAGCAAGAGACCCAGTACTTC,CASSLSGTQQETQYF
TRBV6-2/TRBV6-3,NA,TRBJ2-5,NA,TGTGCCAGCAGTGCCGATAAGGGATATGGTCTAGAGACCCAGTACTTC,CASSADKGYGLETQYF
TRBV20-1,NA,TRBJ2-5,TRBD1,TGCAGTGCTAGAGATCCCTTCAGGGGGCGAGGACAAGAGACCCAGTACTTC,CSARDPFRGRGQETQYF
TRBV7-6,once,TRBJ2-1,NA,TGTGCCAGCAGACATTTTGACAATGAGCAGTTCTTC,CASRHFDNEQFF
TRBV7-9,NA,TRBJ2-3,TRBD2,TGTGCCAGCAGCTTTAGCGGGAGCGTCACGCAGTATTTT,CASSFSGSVTQYF
TRBV2,NA,TRBJ2-5,NA,TGTGCCAGCAACGACAACAGGGAGACCCAGTACTTC,CASNDNRETQYF
TRBV7-2,NA,TRBJ1-5,NA,TGTGCCAGCAGTAAAGGTCGTAGCAATCAGCCCCAGCATTTT,CASSKGRSNQPQHF
TRBV4-3,NA,TRBJ2-7,NA,TGCGCCAGCAGCCAAGATTCAACGGGGGCGCGGAACGAGCAGTACTTC,CASSQDSTGARNEQYF
TRBV6-2/TRBV6-3,few,TRBJ2-7,TRBD1,TGTGCCAGCAGGTCCGGGACAGACAACTACGAGCAGTACTTC,CASRSGTDNYEQYF
TRBV7-2,few,TRBJ1-4,NA,TGTGCCAGCAGGATGGCCGGGGAAAAACTGTTTTTT,CASRMAGEKLFF
TRBV19,NA,TRBJ2-5,NA,TGTGCCAGTAGTGGATTCAAAGAGACCCAGTACTTC,CASSGFKETQYF
TRBV9,NA,TRBJ2-1,NA,TGTGCCAGCAGCTCCCGGTTTGGGTTCTACAATGAGCAGTTCTTC,CASSSRFGFYNEQFF
TRBV7-6,few,TRBJ1-6,TRBD1,TGTGCCAGCAGCTCGGGGACAGGGGAATCACCCCTCCACTTT,CASSSGTGESPLHF
TRBV6-2/TRBV6-3,NA,TRBJ2-7,TRBD1,TGTGCCAGCAGCCCCGGGGACAGCTACTACGAGCAGTACTTC,CASSPGDSYYEQYF
TRBV3-1,few,TRBJ2-1,TRBD2,TGTGCCAGCAGTAGGGGGACTAGCGGGATAACGCTTGAGCAGTTCTTC,CASSRGTSGITLEQFF
TRBV5-1,few,TRBJ2-2,NA,TGCGCCAGCAGTCGCGTAGCGGCCGGGGAGCTGTTTTTT,CASSRVAAGELFF
TRBV7-9,many,TRBJ2-7,TRBD1,TGTGCCAGCAGCGCCGTGACAGGGCCCTACGAGCAGTACTTC,CASSAVTGPYEQYF
TRBV7-6,few,TRBJ1-1,NA,TGTGCCAGCAGCTTAGATCCGCAGGGTCCAAACACTGAAGCTTTCTTT,CASSLDPQGPNTEAFF
TRBV3-1,few,TRBJ1-1,NA,TGTGCCAGCAGCCTCACGACCGTAAGCACTGAAGCTTTCTTT,CASSLTTVSTEAFF
TRBV4-1,NA,TRBJ2-4,NA,TGCGCCAGCAGCCAGCCGGAGGGGGCCAAAAACATTCAGTACTTC,CASSQPEGAKNIQYF
TRBV7-3,NA,TRBJ2-2,NA,TGTGCCAGCAGCGGGATACTAGGCGCGAACACCGGGGAGCTGTTTTTT,CASSGILGANTGELFF
TRBV4-2,few,TRBJ2-7,TRBD1,TGTGCCAGCAGCCAAGGGTTGGGCGGGACAGGGATTAAGCAGTACTTC,CASSQGLGGTGIKQYF
TRBV11-2,NA,TRBJ2-3,NA,TGTGCCAGCAGCTTAGGAGTAGTCGGAGATACGCAGTATTTT,CASSLGVVGDTQYF
TRBV28,NA,TRBJ2-7,TRBD1,TGTGCCAGCAGTTTAAGCCCGACAGGGAAGAACTACGAGCAGTACTTC,CASSLSPTGKNYEQYF
TRBV30,few,TRBJ1-2,NA,TGTGCCTGGAGTCGGACAGAAGGCCTTAACTATGGCTACACCTTC,CAWSRTEGLNYGYTF
TRBV29-1,many,TRBJ1-2,NA,TGCAGCGTTGAAGAGGGGGGCTACACCTTC,CSVEEGGYTF
TRBV7-9,few,TRBJ2-3,NA,TGTGCCAGCAGCTCCACAGGGTACGATACGCAGTATTTT,CASSSTGYDTQYF
TRBV2,NA,TRBJ2-5,TRBD1,TGTGCCAGCAGTGGCCTGACAGGGACCCAAGAGACCCAGTACTTC,CASSGLTGTQETQYF
TRBV4-3,NA,TRBJ2-5,NA,TGCGCCAGCAGCCAATACCGGGACACCCAAGAGACCCAGTACTTC,CASSQYRDTQETQYF
TRBV20-1,few,TRBJ1-1,TRBD1,TGCAGTGCTAGAGGGGAGGGCAGGGGGACCGAAGCTTTCTTT,CSARGEGRGTEAFF
TRBV4-3,few,TRBJ1-6,NA,TGCGCCAGCAGCCAAGATTTGGGTTCACCCCTCCACTTT,CASSQDLGSPLHF
TRBV28,few,TRBJ1-2,NA,TGTGCCAGCAGTTTGAGGGGCACAAATGGCTACACCTTC,CASSLRGTNGYTF
TRBV7-2,many,TRBJ2-5,TRBD2,TGTGCCAGCAGCCCAGGTCTACTCGGGGGGGCCAGGGAGACCCAGTACTTC,CASSPGLLGGARETQYF
TRBV30,NA,TRBJ2-7,NA,TGTGCCTGGAACGTAGTTGGGGGGCAGGAAGAGCAGTACTTC,CAWNVVGGQEEQYF
TRBV6-2/TRBV6-3,few,TRBJ2-5,NA,TGTGCCAGCACGGATCCGGACAGACCGACCCAGTACTTC,CASTDPDRPTQYF
TRBV7-2,NA,TRBJ1-4,NA,TGTGCCAGCAGCTTAGTGGCAGATGAAAAACTGCTTTTT,CASSLVADEKLLF